This TCR beta chain was observed in a study of tumor-infiltrating lymphocytes in primary liver carcinoma. Looking at the study overall: Stage T1-T3 N0M0 tumors measured about 4.2 to 10 cm at most.

Of note for this clonotype: The final CDR3 position lacks the conserved phenylalanine or tryptophan, pointing to a likely read error. The DNA is omitted, as the CDR3 cannot be located on it reliably, and the CDR3 follows TCRdb's listing.

The CDR3 spans 15 amino acids, including both terminal residues. The V gene's germline CDR1 is SGHAT and CDR2 FQNNGV. With a constant-region primer, TCR beta cDNA was made from about 0.55 ug of total RNA. Each TCR beta library was derived from three nested multiplex PCR rounds that employed slightly modified ARM-PCR. Use of TRBV1-TRBV30 forward primers with a C-beta reverse primer characterized the first two PCR rounds, which lasted around 9 cycles each. TCRdb called the multiplex PCR reads again in MiXCR, with one record for every CDR3 protein. The table has some 64,000 distinct CDR3 sequences, about 65% seen once. Co-extraction of both nucleic acids (RNA and DNA) used about 17-33 mg of unsorted bulk tissue. Primary liver carcinoma in the patients was surgically resected. These patients lived with chronic HBV infection and had never been treated.

This receptor was obtained from a man between 35 and 55 years old with primary liver carcinoma and hepatitis B virus infection. The source material was liver tumor tissue from sampling region 4. Subset given: tumor region T4, right-lateral pole. This chain uses TRBV11-2 with TRBJ2-3; the D segment call TRBD2 is taken from the table without a DNA check. CDR3 protein: CASSTGTSGTDTHYL.